Listed here is a single T cell receptor beta chain. These data originate in a study of OX40 agonist ivuxolimab in advanced cancers. Autoimmune disease history or systemic immunosuppression was exclusionary. The CDR3 totals 13 residues. V gave up 1 base and J gave up 14 bases, with 12 bases separating them. From germline, CDR1 is MNHEY and CDR2 SMNVEV (reference sequence). Assay: immunoSEQ multiplex PCR; the TCRdb copy retains only in-frame clones and omits some. The sample consists of some 95,000 clones, 90% to 95% of them appearing once. The receptor was isolated from an adult with an advanced solid tumor such as melanoma, head and neck, liver or kidney cancer. The specimen was CD4+ or CD8+ T cells sorted from blood, collected in a trial of the OX40 agonist ivuxolimab. The chain links TRBV27 to TRBJ1-6; D gene unclear. The chain's CDR3 is CASSLFSGEALHF. DNA of the CDR3: TGTGCCAGCAGTTTATTTAGCGGAGAAGCCCTCCACTTT.